This T cell receptor (beta chain) was sequenced for a study of T cell responses to AZD1222 COVID-19 vaccine. Broader study findings: Targeting of unmutated variant regions was reportedly seen in nearly half of spike-specific TCRs. The breadth and depth of Spike-specific TCRs increased once two AZD1222 doses had been given. Clonal diversity may have been underestimated in mostly white British donors. The span of vaccine-associated CD4 TCRs extended across spike, with dominance at 160-218 and 743-854.

TCRdb keeps only in-frame clones here, not all; method: immunoSEQ multiplex PCR. The top ten clones hold around 8.1% of a sample with around 30,000 clones, over 85% of them seen once. A word on this clone: Its cognate antigen is unknown.

Germline CDR1 and CDR2: MDHEN and SYDVKM. CDR3 size: 12 residues. Trimming shortened V by 4 bases and J by 3 bases, and 6 bases separated the two germline ends. The receptor was isolated from an adult in good health. The source was peripheral blood, collected on day 0 of AZD1222 vaccination. The chain combines TRBV28 with TRBJ2-5; D unclear. The CDR3 sequence: CASSSGKETQYF. CDR3 nucleotide sequence: TGTGCCAGCAGTTCCGGAAAAGAGACCCAGTACTTC.